This T cell receptor (beta chain) was identified during a study of Graves' ophthalmopathy and Graves' hyperthyroidism. Whole-study findings and limits: In separating ophthalmopathy from stable hyperthyroidism, a 13-signature model achieved roughly 87% sensitivity and 75% to 84% specificity.

This clonotype appeared a few times. Its target is unknown. RNA transcripts were the source from which TCR beta CDR3 regions were amplified. The workflow started with a first-round RT-PCR run with HTBI primers and then moved on to a second-round multiplex PCR. In TCRdb, the multiplex PCR reads were re-called with MiXCR into one record per CDR3 protein. The sample has some 750,000 distinct CDR3 sequences, roughly 40% seen once. Between the trimmed V and J ends, which lost 6 bases and 4 bases, there was a span of 21 bases. Germline CDR1 and CDR2: DFQATT and SNEGSKA (reference sequence). The length of the CDR3 is 15 residues.

The sequencing input was peripheral blood. The TCR sequence derives from an adult man with Graves' ophthalmopathy. The chain has TRBV20-1 and TRBJ2-5; D may be TRBD1 or TRBD2 (7 bases each). The CDR3 DNA reads as TGCAGTGCCTACGACGACGACAGGGAGGGAGAGACCCAGTACTTC. Translating gives CSAYDDDREGETQYF.